This entry lists 10 T cell receptor beta chains sequenced from one sample in a study of T cells in Graves' hyperthyroidism and ophthalmopathy. Amplified TCR beta CDR3 regions derived from RNA transcripts. TCR CDR3 regions were first amplified by RT-PCR with HTBI primers. TCRdb reanalysed the multiplex PCR reads using MiXCR and keeps one entry per CDR3 protein. The data show approximately 600,000 distinct CDR3 sequences, with roughly 14% seen just once and more than 5% held by the top ten. Source material: blood. These receptors were collected from a woman in her twenties or thirties with Graves' hyperthyroidism that later progressed to Graves' ophthalmopathy.

This clonotype was counted a few times. A much larger clone lies one base from this, so it may be a read error. The chain has TRBV12-3 or TRBV12-4 and TRBJ1-2; a possible D gene is TRBD1 (5 bases). Trimming removed 8 bases from V and 2 bases from J, with 12 bases in between. This CDR3 is 13 amino acids long. Here the CDR3 DNA reads TGTGCCAGCGGGGGACCTGAAAACTATGGCTACACCTTC. Translating gives CASGGPENYGYTF.

This clonotype was seen repeatedly, ten times or more. V usage is TRBV3-1 and J usage is TRBJ2-4; D ambiguous. Between the trimmed V and J ends, which lost 0 bases and 8 bases, there was a span of 11 bases. Germline-derived CDR1 and CDR2 are LGHDT and YNNKEL (reference sequence). The CDR3 loop spans 14 amino acids. The CDR3: CASSQDAGKDIQYF. CDR3 sequence (DNA): TGTGCCAGCAGCCAAGATGCTGGAAAGGACATTCAGTACTTC.

This clonotype was seen a few times. V is TRBV6-1 and J is TRBJ1-5, with D possibly being TRBD1 (5 bases). The CDR3 is made up of 15 amino acids. The germline gives CDR1 MNHNS, CDR2 SASEGT. V was trimmed by 5 bases and J by 5 bases, leaving 16 bases between them. The CDR3 DNA reads TGTGCCAGCAGTACCCCCTCAGGGATCCATCAGCCCCAGCATTTT. It translates to CASSTPSGIHQPQHF.

A word on this clonotype: This may be a read error, as it is one base from a much larger clone. CDR3 nucleotide sequence: TGTGCCAGCAGCCACAGGGCGCCCGGGGCCAACACTGAAGCTTTCTTT. It specifies CASSHRAPGANTEAFF. The rearrangement joins TRBV11-3 to TRBJ1-1, with D perhaps TRBD1 (6 bases). V gave up 5 bases and J gave up 2 bases, with 18 bases separating them. The CDR3 has 16 amino acids. Germline CDR1 is SGHNT and CDR2 is YENEEA.

This clonotype was counted ten times or more. The rearrangement links TRBV25-1 to TRBJ2-5; D is possibly TRBD1 (5 bases). The CDR3 extends over 15 amino acids. Trimming cost V 4 bases and J 5 bases, with 17 bases left between them. Germline CDR1 is MGHDK and CDR2 is SYGVNS. CDR3 sequence (DNA): TGTGCCAGCAGTGGCCGGACATACCCTACGGAGACCCAGTACTTC. Translation gives CASSGRTYPTETQYF.

This clonotype was recorded many times. V usage is TRBV20-1 and J usage is TRBJ2-3; 10 bases match TRBD2. CDR3 length: 14 amino acids. Looked up from germline, CDR1 is DFQATT and CDR2 is SNEGSKA (reference sequence). Losses at the gene ends were 3 bases for V and 1 base for J; bases not matched to a gene: 1. The CDR3 region is CSARGTSGTDTQYF. CDR3 sequence (DNA): TGCAGTGCTAGGGGGACTAGCGGCACAGATACGCAGTATTTT.

On this clonotype: Possible read error: a much larger clone is one base away. The chain links TRBV9 to TRBJ2-5, with TRBD2 identical over 7 bases. This CDR3 is built from 16 residues. V trimming: 4 bases; J trimming: 4 bases; junction bases outside the gene matches: 13. Per the germline V gene, CDR1 is SGDLS and CDR2 is YYNGEE. CDR3: CASSPRGPAGPETQYF. The DNA of the CDR3 is TGTGCCAGCAGCCCTCGGGGACCAGCGGGGCCAGAGACCCAGTACTTC. Full variable domain (remainder filled in from reference TRBV9 and TRBJ2-5): DSGVTQTPKHLITATGQRVTLRCSPRSGDLSVYWYQQSLDQGLQFLIQYYNGEERAKGNILERFSAQQFPDLHSELNLSSLELGDSALYFCASSPRGPAGPETQYFGPGTRLLVL.

This clonotype was observed many times. V and J are TRBV14 and TRBJ2-1, with 7 positions matching TRBD2. CDR3 length: 15 amino acids. Germline V gene lookup returns CDR1 SGHDN and CDR2 FVKESK. Losses at the gene ends were 4 bases for V and 6 bases for J; bases not matched to a gene: 9. The DNA of the CDR3 is TGTGCCAGCAGCCCTGGGACTACCTGGAGCAATGAGCAGTTCTTC. Translating it yields CASSPGTTWSNEQFF.

This clonotype was seen a few times. This rearrangement joins TRBV24-1 to TRBJ2-3, with unresolved D. From germline, CDR1 is KGHDR and CDR2 SFDVKD. The CDR3 has 16 residues. Trimming left V 1 base short and J 3 bases short, with 13 bases between. CDR3 region: CATSDFSLAGTDTQYF. In DNA form, the CDR3 reads TGTGCCACCAGTGATTTTAGCCTGGCTGGGACAGATACGCAGTATTTT.

This clonotype was recorded at least ten times. V usage is TRBV12-3 or TRBV12-4 and J usage is TRBJ1-1; 10 bases match TRBD1. The CDR3 runs 15 residues. V shed 0 bases and J 6 bases; nucleotides not matched to a gene: 4. CDR3 residues: CASSLAGQGSAEAFF. The DNA for the CDR3 is TGTGCCAGCAGTTTAGCGGGACAGGGGAGCGCTGAAGCTTTCTTT.